These 14 T cell receptor beta chains came from one sample sequenced in a study of blood T cell repertoires in COVID-19. TCRdb's table, derived via immunoSEQ multiplex PCR, lists solely in-frame clones and lacks some. Here the sample spans some 74,000 clones, approximately 88% being singletons. The sample taken for sequencing was peripheral blood. The receptor set was obtained from a woman over 75 with acute or convalescent COVID-19.

The chain combines TRBV10-2 with TRBJ1-2; 7 bases line up with TRBD1. CDR3 length equals 14 residues. V dropped 6 bases and J dropped 7; count of bases not matched to a gene: 11. Germline V gives CDR1 WSHSY, CDR2 SAAADI. CDR3 residues: CASRKGQGVSGYTF. CDR3 in DNA: TGCGCCAGCAGGAAGGGGCAGGGGGTGAGTGGCTACACCTTC.

The chain is built from TRBV2 and TRBJ2-7, with TRBD1 as a possible D gene (6 bases). Trimming removed 7 bases from V and 1 base from J, with 14 bases in between. The CDR3 is 14 amino acids. Germline CDR1 and CDR2: SNHLY and FYNNEI. The CDR3 reads CASIPDRTSYEQYF. In nucleotides, the CDR3 is TGTGCCAGCATCCCGGACAGAACTTCCTACGAGCAGTACTTC.

This chain connects TRBV6-1 to TRBJ2-7; TRBD2 is a possible D gene (5 bases). Trimming removed 1 base at V and 2 bases at J, with 12 bases between. This CDR3 comprises 15 residues. CDR1 MNHNS and CDR2 SASEGT come from the germline V gene. Here the CDR3 reads CASSEVPRATYEQYF. CDR3 sequence (DNA): TGTGCCAGCAGTGAAGTTCCGCGGGCGACCTACGAGCAGTACTTC.

The chain joins TRBV5-4 to TRBJ2-7; 11 bases line up with TRBD2. The germline V gene has CDR1 SGHNT and CDR2 YYREEE (reference sequence). V lost 2 bases and J lost 4; bases outside the gene matches: 8. The length of the CDR3 is 16 residues. The CDR3 region has the DNA TGTGCCAGCAGCTTAGGAGTTGGGACTAGCGGTTACGAGCAGTACTTC. Translated: CASSLGVGTSGYEQYF.

The CDR3 here is CASSFRSPNYGYTF. The CDR3 nucleotides are TGTGCCAGCAGCTTTCGGTCTCCGAACTATGGCTACACCTTC. The chain uses TRBV5-4 and TRBJ1-2; D call uncertain. The CDR3 loop spans 14 amino acids. In germline, CDR1 is SGHNT, CDR2 YYREEE (reference sequence). The V end lost 2 bases, the J end lost 2 bases, and 10 bases lay between the germline ends.

The chain links TRBV3-1 (or the pseudogene TRBV3-2) to TRBJ2-1; D gene uncertain. In germline, CDR1 is LGHDT, CDR2 YNNKEL (reference sequence). The CDR3 is 12 amino acids. V dropped 0 bases and J dropped 10 bases, with 7 bases sitting between them. CDR3 coding DNA: TGTGCCAGCAGCCAAGAGGCAAAGGAGCAGTTCTTC. Its protein is CASSQEAKEQFF.

The chain employs TRBV6-5 and TRBJ2-7; perhaps TRBD2 as D (5 bases). V lost 5 bases and J lost 1, with 15 bases in between. The CDR3 totals 15 residues. Germline assignment: CDR1 MNHEY and CDR2 SVGAGI. CDR3 sequence (DNA): TGTGCCAGCAGTAGGAGCCCGTCGGGGTCCTACGAGCAGTACTTC. It specifies CASSRSPSGSYEQYF.

The count of this clone is one. The gene calls are TRBV5-1 and TRBJ1-5; 7 bases fit TRBD1. Germline values: CDR1 SGHRS, CDR2 YFSETQ. The ends lost 4 bases at V and 4 bases at J; junction bases unmatched: 5. This CDR3 contains 14 residues. CDR3 DNA: TGCGCCAGCAGCACCGGGACAGAAAATCAGCCCCAGCATTTT. Residues: CASSTGTENQPQHF.

The CDR3 nucleotides are TGCGCCAGCAGCAATTCCACGAACACCGGGGAGCTGTTTTTT. Protein product: CASSNSTNTGELFF. The V and J genes are TRBV5-1 and TRBJ2-2, with unresolved D. Germline CDR1 is SGHRS and CDR2 is YFSETQ. Trimming removed 4 bases from V and 0 bases from J, with 7 bases in between. This CDR3 has 14 amino acids.

This chain links TRBV30 with TRBJ2-7; 12 bases match TRBD2. CDR3 length: 14 amino acids. Germline CDR1 and CDR2: GTSNPN and SVGIG (reference sequence). J gave up 0 bases and V 5 bases, and 2 bases lay outside the gene matches. The CDR3 sequence is CAWGTSGPSYEQYF. For the CDR3, the DNA is TGTGCCTGGGGGACTAGCGGGCCCTCCTACGAGCAGTACTTC.

This clone was seen once. The chain is built from TRBV5-6 and TRBJ1-1, with 7 bases lining up with TRBD1. CDR1 and CDR2 from the germline V gene are SGHDT and YYEEEE. This CDR3 is built from 16 residues. V shed 0 bases and J 4 bases; nucleotides not matched to a gene: 9. DNA of the CDR3: TGTGCCAGCAGCTTGGCCGGTACCAGGGGGATCACTGAAGCTTTCTTT. Residues: CASSLAGTRGITEAFF. Together with reference TRBV5-6 and TRBJ1-1, the CDR3 gives the full variable domain: DAGVTQSPTHLIKTRGQQVTLRCSPKSGHDTVSWYQQALGQGPQFIFQYYEEEERQRGNFPDRFSGHQFPNYSSELNVNALLLGDSALYLCASSLAGTRGITEAFFGQGTRLTVV.

This clone occurred once. The chain joins TRBV21-1 to TRBJ2-7; the table's TRBD1 call for D was not verified on the DNA. TRBV21-1 is a listed pseudogene. The CDR3 is 15 amino acids. This CDR3 reads CASSKRSVRGHEQYF. CDR3 DNA: TGTGCCAGCAGCAAAAGGTCGGTCAGGGGCCACGAGCAGTACTTC.

About this clone: The junction differs from germline at one of its ends, possibly a read error. This chain connects TRBV5-1 to TRBJ1-6; tentative D call: TRBD1 (5 bases). The CDR3 contains 15 residues. Germline V gene sequence: CDR1 SGHRS, CDR2 YFSETQ. This CDR3 reads CASSLLSDINSSLHF. The CDR3 region has the DNA TGCGCCAGCAGCTTGTTATCGGACATTAATTCATCCCTCCACTTT.

This rearrangement joins TRBV9 to TRBJ1-2; D gene uncertain. Trimming took off 3 bases at V and 1 base at J, with 10 bases between the two ends. Germline V CDR1 and CDR2: SGDLS, YYNGEE. The CDR3 runs 14 residues. The CDR3 sequence: CASSAHHGNYGYTF. Here the CDR3 DNA reads TGTGCCAGCAGCGCCCACCACGGTAACTATGGCTACACCTTC.